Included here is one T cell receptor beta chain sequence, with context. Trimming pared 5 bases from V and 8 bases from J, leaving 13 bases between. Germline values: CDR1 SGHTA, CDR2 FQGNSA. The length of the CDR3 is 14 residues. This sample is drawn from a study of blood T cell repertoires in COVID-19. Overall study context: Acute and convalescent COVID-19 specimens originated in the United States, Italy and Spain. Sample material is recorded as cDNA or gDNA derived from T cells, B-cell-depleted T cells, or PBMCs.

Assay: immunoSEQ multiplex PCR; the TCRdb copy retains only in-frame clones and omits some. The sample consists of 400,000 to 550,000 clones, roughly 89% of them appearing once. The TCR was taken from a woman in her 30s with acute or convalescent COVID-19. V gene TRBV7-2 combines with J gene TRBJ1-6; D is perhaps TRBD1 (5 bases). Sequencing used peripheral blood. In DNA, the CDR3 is TGTGCCAGCAGCCCAGGGTCGATGGATTCACCCCTCCACTTT. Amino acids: CASSPGSMDSPLHF. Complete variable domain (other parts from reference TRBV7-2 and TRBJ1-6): GAGVSQSPSNKVTEKGKDVELRCDPISGHTALYWYRQSLGQGLEFLIYFQGNSAPDKSGLPSDRFSAERTGGSVSTLTIQRTQQEDSAVYLCASSPGSMDSPLHFGNGTRLTVT.